Each of the 22 T cell receptor beta chains below was sequenced from the same sample in a study of blood T cell repertoires in COVID-19. Sequencing used immunoSEQ multiplex PCR; TCRdb keeps in-frame clones, though not all of them. This table holds about 140,000 clones, roughly 89% found once. Material: peripheral blood. These receptors were obtained from a woman in her thirties or forties with acute or convalescent COVID-19.

The chain recombines TRBV19 with TRBJ2-1; D might be TRBD1 (8 bases). The germline V gene has CDR1 LNHDA and CDR2 SQIVND (reference sequence). Trimming took off 1 base at V and 4 bases at J, with 17 bases between the two ends. The CDR3 runs to 17 residues. The CDR3 coding sequence is TGTGCCAGTAGTATAGGGGCAGGGGGCGGGGGTTACAATGAGCAGTTCTTC. It translates to CASSIGAGGGGYNEQFF.

This chain links TRBV30 with TRBJ2-7; 12 bases agree with TRBD2. This CDR3 is 16 amino acids long. The junction had 7 bases not matched to a gene; V was cut back by 2 bases and J by 2 bases. CDR1 and CDR2 (germline): GTSNPN, SVGIG (reference sequence). DNA for the CDR3: TGTGCCTGGAGTCCCTTACTAGCGGGAGGTACCTACGAGCAGTACTTC. Translating it yields CAWSPLLAGGTYEQYF.

This clone has only a few counts. The chain combines TRBV19 with TRBJ1-1, with unresolved D. The CDR3 length is 13 residues. Germline-derived CDR1 and CDR2 are LNHDA and SQIVND (reference sequence). V shed 7 bases and J shed 0 bases, with 9 bases lying between them. The CDR3 DNA is TGTGCCAGTATCCAATACATGAACACTGAAGCTTTCTTT. Protein product: CASIQYMNTEAFF.

CDR3 nucleotides: TGTGCCAGCAGTTACTTCGCGGGGGTGGAGACCCAGTACTTC. Protein: CASSYFAGVETQYF. The V and J genes are TRBV28 and TRBJ2-5; 7 positions agree with TRBD2. The CDR3 sequence is 14 residues long. V shed 4 bases, J shed 5 bases, and the junction held 7 bases outside the gene matches. Germline loops: CDR1 MDHEN, CDR2 SYDVKM.

V and J are TRBV7-8 and TRBJ1-5; no clear D gene. Trimming stripped 2 bases from V and 6 bases from J, with 5 bases between. CDR1 and CDR2 (germline): SGHVS, FQNEAQ. The CDR3 loop spans 12 amino acids. CDR3 sequence: CASSLYSQPQHF. CDR3 DNA sequence: TGTGCCAGCAGCTTATATAGTCAGCCCCAGCATTTT. Full variable domain (remainder filled in from reference TRBV7-8 and TRBJ1-5): GAGVSQSPRYKVAKRGQDVALRCDPISGHVSLFWYQQALGQGPEFLTYFQNEAQLDKSGLPSDRFFAERPEGSVSTLKIQRTQQEDSAVYLCASSLYSQPQHFGDGTRLSIL.

This sequence joins TRBV19 and TRBJ2-7; D perhaps matches TRBD2 (5 bases). This CDR3 has 13 amino acids. Trimming removed 5 bases at V and 0 bases at J, with 8 bases between. From germline, CDR1 is LNHDA and CDR2 SQIVND (reference sequence). CDR3 sequence reads: CASSFGVSYEQYF. In DNA, the CDR3 is TGTGCCAGTAGTTTCGGGGTCTCCTACGAGCAGTACTTC.

The genes are TRBV7-2 and TRBJ1-2, with a possible D match to TRBD1 (6 bases). The CDR3 is 15 residues long. Trimming took off 5 bases at V and 0 bases at J, with 13 bases between the two ends. Germline assignment: CDR1 SGHTA and CDR2 FQGNSA. The CDR3 region has the DNA TGTGCCAGCAGCGCACAGGGTACCCCTAACTATGGCTACACCTTC. Protein sequence: CASSAQGTPNYGYTF.

This chain connects TRBV30 to TRBJ1-1; a weak D match, TRBD1 (6 bases). The length of the CDR3 is 12 residues. Germline V gives CDR1 GTSNPN, CDR2 SVGIG (reference sequence). Between the trimmed V and J ends, which lost 2 bases and 8 bases, there was a span of 12 bases. This CDR3 is CAWSRSDSEAFF. CDR3 DNA: TGTGCCTGGAGTCGGTCGGACAGCGAAGCTTTCTTT.

The chain combines TRBV6-5 with TRBJ1-2, with TRBD1 matching over 9 bases. There are 15 residues in the CDR3. After removal of 3 bases from V and 4 bases from J, the junction contained 6 bases not matched to a gene. The germline V gene encodes CDR1 MNHEY and CDR2 SVGAGI. The CDR3 reads CASSYIRDRVYGYTF. In nucleotides, the CDR3 is TGTGCCAGCAGTTATATCCGGGACAGGGTCTATGGCTACACCTTC.

J is TRBJ2-2 and V is TRBV27, with D uncertain. CDR1 is MNHEY and CDR2 is SMNVEV in the germline V gene (reference sequence). V lost 6 bases and J lost 7, with 12 bases in between. The CDR3 is made up of 13 amino acids. The CDR3 protein is CASSWAESGELFF. The DNA of the CDR3 is TGTGCCAGCAGCTGGGCCGAAAGCGGGGAGCTGTTTTTT.

This clone was observed a single time. This rearrangement joins TRBV23-1 to TRBJ1-2; TRBD1 agrees at 9 bases. TRBV23-1 has ORF status, its function being uncertain. CDR3 length: 14 residues. Trimming removed 11 bases from V and 3 bases from J; junction bases left unmatched: 10. CDR3 sequence: CAGPNRGPDYGYTF. In nucleotides, the CDR3 is TGCGCCGGACCGAACAGGGGGCCAGACTATGGCTACACCTTC.

This chain connects TRBV9 to TRBJ1-2; D is possibly TRBD1 (5 bases). The germline CDR1 and CDR2 sequences are SGDLS and YYNGEE. Deletions cut 2 bases from V and 3 bases from J, with 20 bases between. The CDR3 totals 17 residues. The CDR3 coding sequence is TGTGCCAGCAGCGTGGGGCGACCGAGTCTTGGGGACTATGGCTACACCTTC. Residues: CASSVGRPSLGDYGYTF.

The rearrangement links TRBV2 to TRBJ2-1; 7 nucleotides line up with TRBD1. Germline V CDR1 and CDR2: SNHLY, FYNNEI. The ends lost 7 bases at V and 3 bases at J; junction bases unmatched: 3. This CDR3 has 13 amino acids. Here the CDR3 reads CASNRDSYNEQFF. CDR3 sequence (DNA): TGTGCCAGCAACCGGGACAGCTACAATGAGCAGTTCTTC.

The chain has TRBV28 and TRBJ1-2, with TRBD1 matching over 7 bases. V gave up 4 bases and J gave up 4 bases; unmatched junction bases: 15. Looked up from germline, CDR1 is MDHEN and CDR2 is SYDVKM. CDR3 size: 17 residues. CDR3 region: CASSSRAGGNKSYGYTF. The CDR3 nucleotides read TGTGCCAGCAGTTCCCGAGCAGGGGGGAACAAAAGCTATGGCTACACCTTC.

This chain connects TRBV4-3 to TRBJ1-3, with TRBD1 as a possible D gene (6 bases). V lost 3 bases, J lost 1 base, and 10 bases lay in between. The CDR3 sequence is 15 residues long. Germline CDR1 is LGHNA and CDR2 is YSLEER. Written as DNA, the CDR3 is TGCGCCAGCAGCCACGGACAGTCTTCTGGAAACACCATATATTTT. As protein: CASSHGQSSGNTIYF.

The chain is built from TRBV3-1 (or the pseudogene TRBV3-2) and TRBJ1-1; 8 bases agree with TRBD1. The CDR3 length is 14 residues. The trim removed 5 bases at V and 6 bases at J, leaving 8 bases unmatched. Per the germline V gene, CDR1 is LGHDT and CDR2 is YNNKEL (reference sequence). The CDR3 DNA follows: TGTGCCAGCAGCTTTCGGACAGGGAGTGCTGAAGCTTTCTTT. Residues: CASSFRTGSAEAFF.

This clone was recorded a few times. The J gene is TRBJ1-6, the V gene TRBV28, with 7 bases matching TRBD1. There are 15 residues in the CDR3. From germline, CDR1 is MDHEN and CDR2 SYDVKM. The junction had 6 bases not matched to a gene; V was cut back by 3 bases and J by 7 bases. CDR3 residues: CASSFPQGNNSPLHF. As DNA, the CDR3 is TGTGCCAGCAGTTTCCCACAGGGGAACAATTCACCCCTCCACTTT.

V usage is TRBV9 and J usage is TRBJ2-3, with 11 bases that match TRBD1. CDR3 length: 17 residues. J was trimmed by 1 base and V by 5 bases; bases with no gene match: 9. The germline V gene has CDR1 SGDLS and CDR2 YYNGEE. The CDR3 DNA follows: TGTGCCAGCAGTGAGGACAGGGGGCGGCTTGGCACAGATACGCAGTATTTT. Its protein is CASSEDRGRLGTDTQYF.

This clone has just one count. This chain links TRBV7-6 with TRBJ1-4; 7 positions agree with TRBD1. Germline loops: CDR1 SGHVS, CDR2 FNYEAQ. The V segment lost 5 bases and the J segment 4 bases; nucleotides outside the gene matches: 4. The CDR3 is 14 residues long. The CDR3 bases are TGTGCCAGCAGCCGACAGGGCCTTAATGAAAAACTGTTTTTT. It yields the protein CASSRQGLNEKLFF.

V is TRBV6-5 and J is TRBJ1-2; weak D call: TRBD1 (5 bases). This CDR3 region has 14 residues. The germline CDR1 and CDR2 sequences are MNHEY and SVGAGI. The V and J ends lost 3 bases and 1 base respectively, with 9 bases between them. The CDR3 is CASSYDRINYGYTF. CDR3 nucleotide sequence: TGTGCCAGCAGTTATGACAGAATTAACTATGGCTACACCTTC.

This clone appeared once. CDR3 residues: CASTGGLGYTF. CDR3 DNA sequence: TGTGCCAGTACCGGGGGGCTGGGCTACACCTTC. The rearrangement joins TRBV19 to TRBJ1-2, with a tentative D call TRBD1 (6 bases). Germline CDR1 reads LNHDA; CDR2 reads SQIVND (reference sequence). V was pared by 7 bases and J by 8 bases, with 11 bases between. This CDR3 spans 11 amino acids.

The V call is TRBV7-9, the J call TRBJ2-5, with D maybe TRBD1 (5 bases). The CDR3 has 18 residues. CDR1 SEHNR and CDR2 FQNEAQ come from the germline V gene (reference sequence). Deletions cut 4 bases from V and 5 bases from J, with 26 bases between. The CDR3 reads CASSSPRGFLGWNETQYF. The CDR3 DNA reads TGTGCCAGCAGCTCGCCTAGGGGTTTTCTGGGGTGGAATGAGACCCAGTACTTC.